This T cell receptor beta chain was captured by sequencing in a study of T cell repertoires in cytomegalovirus infection. A word on this clonotype: Its antigen is still unknown.

General study points: Ex vivo, HLA-C-restricted CMV-specific TCR beta clonotypes prevailed over the rest of the response.

Using its own MiXCR run on the reads, TCRdb lists one record per CDR3 protein. The sample yields 680,000 or so distinct CDR3 sequences, roughly 35% seen once. Trimming shortened V by 3 bases and J by 1 base, and 13 bases separated the two germline ends. The CDR3 runs to 16 residues. The germline V gene has CDR1 SGHAT and CDR2 FQNNGV. The V call is TRBV11-2, the J call TRBJ2-4; D possibly corresponds to TRBD2 (5 bases). The sequence derives from a human donor in good health (CMV status not recorded). Some clones in this sample may be carry-over from other donors' samples. Sequenced sample: PBMCs. Written as DNA, the CDR3 is TGTGCCAGCAGCTTTGGCCGAGGAGGCGCCAAAAACATTCAGTACTTC. As protein: CASSFGRGGAKNIQYF.